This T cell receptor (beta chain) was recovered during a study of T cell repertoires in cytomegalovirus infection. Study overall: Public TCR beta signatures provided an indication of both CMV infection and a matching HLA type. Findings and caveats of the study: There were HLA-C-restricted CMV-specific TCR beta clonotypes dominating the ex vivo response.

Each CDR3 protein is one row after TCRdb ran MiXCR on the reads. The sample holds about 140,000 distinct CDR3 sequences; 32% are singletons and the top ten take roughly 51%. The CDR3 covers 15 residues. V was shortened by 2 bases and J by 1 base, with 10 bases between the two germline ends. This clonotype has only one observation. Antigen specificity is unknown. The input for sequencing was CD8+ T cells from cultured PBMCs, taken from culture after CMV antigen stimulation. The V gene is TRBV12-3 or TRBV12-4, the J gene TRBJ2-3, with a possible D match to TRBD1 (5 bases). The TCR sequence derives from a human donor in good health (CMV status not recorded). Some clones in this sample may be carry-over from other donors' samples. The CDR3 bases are TGTGCCAGCAGTTTATTGGGGCCCCGCACAGATACGCAGTATTTT. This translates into CASSLLGPRTDTQYF.